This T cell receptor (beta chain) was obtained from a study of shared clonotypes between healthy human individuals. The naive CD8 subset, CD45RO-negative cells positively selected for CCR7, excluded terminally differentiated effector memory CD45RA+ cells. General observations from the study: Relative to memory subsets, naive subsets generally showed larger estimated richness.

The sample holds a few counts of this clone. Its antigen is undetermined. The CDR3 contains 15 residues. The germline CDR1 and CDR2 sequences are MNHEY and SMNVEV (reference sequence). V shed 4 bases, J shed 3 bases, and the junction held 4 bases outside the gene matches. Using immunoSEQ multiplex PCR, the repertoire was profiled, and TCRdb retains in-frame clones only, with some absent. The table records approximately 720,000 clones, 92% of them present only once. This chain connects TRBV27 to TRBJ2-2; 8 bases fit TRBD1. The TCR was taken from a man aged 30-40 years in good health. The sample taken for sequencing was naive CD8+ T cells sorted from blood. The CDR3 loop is CASSSRTGHTGELFF. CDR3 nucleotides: TGTGCCAGCAGTTCGAGGACAGGGCACACCGGGGAGCTGTTTTTT.